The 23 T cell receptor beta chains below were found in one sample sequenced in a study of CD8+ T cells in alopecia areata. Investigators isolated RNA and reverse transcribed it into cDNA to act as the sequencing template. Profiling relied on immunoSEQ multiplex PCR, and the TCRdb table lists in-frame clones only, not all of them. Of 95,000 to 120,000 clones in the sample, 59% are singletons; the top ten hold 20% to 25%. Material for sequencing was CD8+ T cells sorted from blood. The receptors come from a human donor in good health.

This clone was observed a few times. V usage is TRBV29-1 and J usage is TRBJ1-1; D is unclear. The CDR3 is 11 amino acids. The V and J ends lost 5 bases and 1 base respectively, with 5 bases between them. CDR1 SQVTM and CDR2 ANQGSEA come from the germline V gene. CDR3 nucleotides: TGCAGCGTTCGGGCGAACACTGAAGCTTTCTTT. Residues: CSVRANTEAFF.

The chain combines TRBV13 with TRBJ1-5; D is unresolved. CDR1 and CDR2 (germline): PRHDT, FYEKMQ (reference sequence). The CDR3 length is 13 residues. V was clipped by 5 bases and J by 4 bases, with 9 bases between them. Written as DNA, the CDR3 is TGTGCCAGCAGCGCCCACAGAAATCAGCCCCAGCATTTT. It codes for CASSAHRNQPQHF.

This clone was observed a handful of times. Here the CDR3 reads CATLGQGREQYF. CDR3 DNA: TGTGCCACCTTGGGACAGGGTCGAGAGCAGTACTTC. The chain couples TRBV2 to TRBJ2-7; 9 bases line up with TRBD1. Germline values: CDR1 SNHLY, CDR2 FYNNEI. V lost 10 bases, J lost 7 bases, and 8 bases stayed unmatched. The CDR3 runs to 12 residues.

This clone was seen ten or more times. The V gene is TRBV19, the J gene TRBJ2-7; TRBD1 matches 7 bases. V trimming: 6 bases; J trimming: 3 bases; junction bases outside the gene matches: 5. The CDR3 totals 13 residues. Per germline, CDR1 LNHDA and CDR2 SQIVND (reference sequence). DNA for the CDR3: TGTGCCAGTAGCGTGGGACAGCTCTACGAGCAGTACTTC. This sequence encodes CASSVGQLYEQYF.

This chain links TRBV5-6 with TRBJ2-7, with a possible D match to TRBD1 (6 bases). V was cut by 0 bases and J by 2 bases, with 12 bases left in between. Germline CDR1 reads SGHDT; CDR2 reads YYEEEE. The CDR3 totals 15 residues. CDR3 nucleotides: TGTGCCAGCAGCTTGGTCCGGACAGCCACCTACGAGCAGTACTTC. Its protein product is CASSLVRTATYEQYF. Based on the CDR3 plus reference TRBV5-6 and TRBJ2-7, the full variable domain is DAGVTQSPTHLIKTRGQQVTLRCSPKSGHDTVSWYQQALGQGPQFIFQYYEEEERQRGNFPDRFSGHQFPNYSSELNVNALLLGDSALYLCASSLVRTATYEQYFGPGTRLTVT.

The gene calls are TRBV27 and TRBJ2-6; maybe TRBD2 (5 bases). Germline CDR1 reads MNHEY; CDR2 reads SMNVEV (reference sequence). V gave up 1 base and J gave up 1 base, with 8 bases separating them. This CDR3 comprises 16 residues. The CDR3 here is CASSLLGASGANVLTF. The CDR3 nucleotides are TGTGCCAGCAGTTTATTGGGAGCATCTGGGGCCAACGTCCTGACTTTC.

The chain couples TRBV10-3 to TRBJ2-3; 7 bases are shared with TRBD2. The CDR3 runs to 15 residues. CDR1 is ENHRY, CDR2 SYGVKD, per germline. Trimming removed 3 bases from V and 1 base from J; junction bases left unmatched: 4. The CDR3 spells CAISDPAGGTDTQYF. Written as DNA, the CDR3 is TGTGCCATCAGTGACCCCGCGGGGGGCACAGATACGCAGTATTTT.

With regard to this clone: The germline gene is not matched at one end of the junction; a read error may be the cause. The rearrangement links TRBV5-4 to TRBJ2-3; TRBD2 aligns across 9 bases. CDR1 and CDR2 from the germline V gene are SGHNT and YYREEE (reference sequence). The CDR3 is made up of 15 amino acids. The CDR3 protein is CASSQLAGTTDTQYF. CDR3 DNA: TGCGCCAGCAGCCAACTAGCGGGTACCACAGATACGCAGTATTTT.

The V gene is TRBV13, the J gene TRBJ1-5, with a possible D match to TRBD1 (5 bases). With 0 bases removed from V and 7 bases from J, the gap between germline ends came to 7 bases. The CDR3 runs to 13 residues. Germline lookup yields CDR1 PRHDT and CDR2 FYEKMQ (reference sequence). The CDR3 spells CASSLGGGQPQHF. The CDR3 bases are TGTGCCAGCAGCTTAGGGGGGGGACAGCCCCAGCATTTT.

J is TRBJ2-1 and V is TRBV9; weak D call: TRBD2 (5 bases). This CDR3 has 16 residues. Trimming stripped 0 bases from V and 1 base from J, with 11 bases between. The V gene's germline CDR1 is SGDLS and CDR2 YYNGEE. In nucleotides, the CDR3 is TGTGCCAGCAGCGTAGGCGGAGGATTGTCCTACAATGAGCAGTTCTTC. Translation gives CASSVGGGLSYNEQFF. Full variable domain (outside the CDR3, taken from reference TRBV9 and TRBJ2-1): DSGVTQTPKHLITATGQRVTLRCSPRSGDLSVYWYQQSLDQGLQFLIQYYNGEERAKGNILERFSAQQFPDLHSELNLSSLELGDSALYFCASSVGGGLSYNEQFFGPGTRLTVL.

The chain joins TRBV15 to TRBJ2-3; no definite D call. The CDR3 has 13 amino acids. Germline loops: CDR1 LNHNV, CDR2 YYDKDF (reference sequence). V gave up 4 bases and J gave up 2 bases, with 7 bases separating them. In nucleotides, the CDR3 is TGTGCCACCAGCATCCAGTCCACAGATACGCAGTATTTT. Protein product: CATSIQSTDTQYF. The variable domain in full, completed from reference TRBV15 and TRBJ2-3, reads DAMVIQNPRYQVTQFGKPVTLSCSQTLNHNVMYWYQQKSSQAPKLLFHYYDKDFNNEADTPDNFQSRRPNTSFCFLDIRSPGLGDTAMYLCATSIQSTDTQYFGPGTRLTVL.

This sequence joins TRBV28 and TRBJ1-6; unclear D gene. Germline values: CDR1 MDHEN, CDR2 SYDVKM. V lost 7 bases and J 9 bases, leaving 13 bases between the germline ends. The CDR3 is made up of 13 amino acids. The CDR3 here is CASTSLHGSPLHF. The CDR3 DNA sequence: TGTGCCAGCACTTCCCTCCATGGTTCACCCCTCCACTTT.

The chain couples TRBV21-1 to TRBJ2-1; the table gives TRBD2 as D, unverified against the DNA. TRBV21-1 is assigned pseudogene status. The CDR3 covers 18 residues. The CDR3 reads CASSKQELAVHSYNEQFF. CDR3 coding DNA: TGTGCCAGCAGCAAACAAGAGCTAGCGGTCCACTCCTACAATGAGCAGTTCTTC.

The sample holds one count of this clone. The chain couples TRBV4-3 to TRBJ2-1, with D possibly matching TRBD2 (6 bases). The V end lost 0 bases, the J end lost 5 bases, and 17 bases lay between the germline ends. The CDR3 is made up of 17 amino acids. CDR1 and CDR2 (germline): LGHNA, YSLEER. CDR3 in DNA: TGCGCCAGCAGCCAAGACCTTCTAGCGTCCTACCACAATGAGCAGTTCTTC. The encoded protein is CASSQDLLASYHNEQFF.

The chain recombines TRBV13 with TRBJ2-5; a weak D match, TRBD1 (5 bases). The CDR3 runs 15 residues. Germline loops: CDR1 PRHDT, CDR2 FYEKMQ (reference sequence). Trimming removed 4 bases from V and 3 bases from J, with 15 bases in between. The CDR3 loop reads CASSSLGDSKETQYF. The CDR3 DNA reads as TGTGCCAGCAGCTCCCTGGGTGACAGCAAAGAGACCCAGTACTTC.

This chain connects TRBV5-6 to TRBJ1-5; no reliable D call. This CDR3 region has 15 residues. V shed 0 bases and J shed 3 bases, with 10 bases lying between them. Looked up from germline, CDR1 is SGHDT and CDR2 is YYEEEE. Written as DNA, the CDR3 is TGTGCCAGCAGCTTGGCCACAGCATACAATCAGCCCCAGCATTTT. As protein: CASSLATAYNQPQHF.

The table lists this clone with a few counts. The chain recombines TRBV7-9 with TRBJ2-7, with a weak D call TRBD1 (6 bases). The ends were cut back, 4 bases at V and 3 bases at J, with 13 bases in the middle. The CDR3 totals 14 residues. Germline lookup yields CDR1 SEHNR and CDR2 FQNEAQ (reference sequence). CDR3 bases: TGTGCCAGCAGCTCGATGGACAGAGTCTACGAGCAGTACTTC. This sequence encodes CASSSMDRVYEQYF.

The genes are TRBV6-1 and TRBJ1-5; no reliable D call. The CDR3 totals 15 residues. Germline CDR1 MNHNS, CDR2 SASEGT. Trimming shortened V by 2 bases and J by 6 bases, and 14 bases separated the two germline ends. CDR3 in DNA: TGTGCCAGCAGTGAAATTGCCGGGTCAAGTCAGCCCCAGCATTTT. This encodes CASSEIAGSSQPQHF.

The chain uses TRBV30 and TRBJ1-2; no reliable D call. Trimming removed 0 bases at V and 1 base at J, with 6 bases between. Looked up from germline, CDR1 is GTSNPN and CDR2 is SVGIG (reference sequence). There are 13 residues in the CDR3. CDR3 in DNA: TGTGCCTGGAGTGTCACAGTTAACTATGGCTACACCTTC. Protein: CAWSVTVNYGYTF. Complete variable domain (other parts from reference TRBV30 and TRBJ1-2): SQTIHQWPATLVQPVGSPLSLECTVEGTSNPNLYWYRQAAGRGLQLLFYSVGIGQISSEVPQNLSASRPQDRQFILSSKKLLLSDSGFYLCAWSVTVNYGYTFGSGTRLTVV.

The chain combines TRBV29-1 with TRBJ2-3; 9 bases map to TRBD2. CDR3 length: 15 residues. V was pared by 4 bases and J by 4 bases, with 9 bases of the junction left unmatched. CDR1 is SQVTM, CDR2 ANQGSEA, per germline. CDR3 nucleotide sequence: TGCAGCGTTGTATCGGGCGGGGGGGCTTCAGATACGCAGTATTTT. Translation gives CSVVSGGGASDTQYF.

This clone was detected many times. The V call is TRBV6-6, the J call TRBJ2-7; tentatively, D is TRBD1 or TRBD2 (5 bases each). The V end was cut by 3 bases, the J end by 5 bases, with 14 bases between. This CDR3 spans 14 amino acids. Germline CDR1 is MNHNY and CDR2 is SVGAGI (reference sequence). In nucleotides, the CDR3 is TGTGCCAGCAGTTATACGAACGAGGGGAACGAGCAGTACTTC. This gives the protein CASSYTNEGNEQYF.

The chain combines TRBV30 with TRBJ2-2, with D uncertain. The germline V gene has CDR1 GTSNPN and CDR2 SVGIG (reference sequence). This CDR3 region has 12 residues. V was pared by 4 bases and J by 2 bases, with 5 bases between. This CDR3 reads CAWIVNTGELFF. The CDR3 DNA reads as TGTGCCTGGATTGTTAACACCGGGGAGCTGTTTTTT. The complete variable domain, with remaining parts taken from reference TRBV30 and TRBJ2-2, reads SQTIHQWPATLVQPVGSPLSLECTVEGTSNPNLYWYRQAAGRGLQLLFYSVGIGQISSEVPQNLSASRPQDRQFILSSKKLLLSDSGFYLCAWIVNTGELFFGEGSRLTVL.

CDR3 nucleotides: TGTGCCAGCACGGGCATGAACACTGAAGCTTTCTTT. Translation gives CASTGMNTEAFF. The rearrangement links TRBV7-9 to TRBJ1-1, with D hard to call. The ends were cut back, 7 bases at V and 0 bases at J, with 6 bases in the middle. CDR1 SEHNR and CDR2 FQNEAQ come from the germline V gene (reference sequence). The CDR3 loop spans 12 amino acids.